This is a list of T cell receptor beta chains from one sample in a study of blood T cell repertoires in COVID-19. Sequenced by immunoSEQ multiplex PCR; TCRdb stores in-frame clones only, minus some. The sample lists fewer than 250,000 clones; 75% to 85% were seen once. The sample was peripheral blood. These receptors all come from a human donor in a cohort sampled during active COVID-19. The CDR3 runs from the conserved cysteine through the conserved F or W. D genes are given only for firm matches. A clone size is listed for some rows: how often the clone was seen (once, few, many), or a class if it is expanded.

abundance: .
d_gene: .
v_gene: TRBV5-5
j_gene: TRBJ2-5
CDR3nt: TGTGCCAGCAGCTCACGAACTCAGGGGGAGACCCAGTACTTC
CDR3aa: CASSSRTQGETQYF

abundance: .
d_gene: .
v_gene: TRBV11-2
j_gene: TRBJ1-2
CDR3nt: TGTGCCAGCAGCCCTAGGGGCCTGGGAATTAGTTCCTATGGCTACACCTTC
CDR3aa: CASSPRGLGISSYGYTF

abundance: .
d_gene: .
v_gene: TRBV14
j_gene: TRBJ2-5
CDR3nt: TGTGCCAGCAGCCAAGATGGGGGCAGCCAAGAGACCCAGTACTTC
CDR3aa: CASSQDGGSQETQYF

abundance: .
d_gene: .
v_gene: TRBV5-1
j_gene: TRBJ1-3
CDR3nt: TGCGCCAGCAGCTTGGACGGGGGATTCGGAAACACCATATATTTT
CDR3aa: CASSLDGGFGNTIYF

abundance: .
d_gene: TRBD2
v_gene: TRBV6-1
j_gene: TRBJ2-7
CDR3nt: TGTGCCAGCAGTGAAAGGCTAGCGGGGCGGGAGCAGTACTTC
CDR3aa: CASSERLAGREQYF

abundance: once
d_gene: TRBD1
v_gene: TRBV9
j_gene: TRBJ1-3
CDR3nt: TGTGCCAGCAGCGCCTCGGGACAGCCCCTCTCTGGAAACACCATATATTTT
CDR3aa: CASSASGQPLSGNTIYF

abundance: .
d_gene: .
v_gene: TRBV14
j_gene: TRBJ2-1
CDR3nt: TGTGCCAGCAGCCAACTAGCAGAAGTCTACAATGAGCAGTTCTTC
CDR3aa: CASSQLAEVYNEQFF

abundance: .
d_gene: TRBD1
v_gene: TRBV6-6
j_gene: TRBJ2-7
CDR3nt: TGTGCCAGCAGTTACGGGGGACAGGGGATATACGAGCAGTACTTC
CDR3aa: CASSYGGQGIYEQYF

abundance: .
d_gene: TRBD1
v_gene: TRBV5-1
j_gene: TRBJ2-3
CDR3nt: TGCGCCAGCAGCCTGTGGGGACAGGGGACAGATACGCAGTATTTT
CDR3aa: CASSLWGQGTDTQYF

abundance: .
d_gene: .
v_gene: TRBV14
j_gene: TRBJ2-4
CDR3nt: TGTGCCAGCAGCCAAAGGAGGGATCGCATTCAGTACTTC
CDR3aa: CASSQRRDRIQYF

abundance: .
d_gene: .
v_gene: TRBV15
j_gene: TRBJ2-4
CDR3nt: TGTGCCACCAGCAGAGACGGTATCCGAAACGACATTCAGTACTTC
CDR3aa: CATSRDGIRNDIQYF

abundance: .
d_gene: .
v_gene: TRBV19
j_gene: TRBJ1-2
CDR3nt: TGTGCCAGTAGTATACGTGACGGGTATGGCTACACCTTC
CDR3aa: CASSIRDGYGYTF

abundance: .
d_gene: .
v_gene: TRBV5-1
j_gene: TRBJ1-5
CDR3nt: TGCGCCAGCAGTTTATCGAGCGGGGGCAATCAGCCCCAGCATTTT
CDR3aa: CASSLSSGGNQPQHF

abundance: .
d_gene: TRBD2
v_gene: TRBV27
j_gene: TRBJ2-1
CDR3nt: TGTGCCAGCATGGGCACTAGCGGGGGTACGAACTACAATGAGCAGTTCTTC
CDR3aa: CASMGTSGGTNYNEQFF

abundance: .
d_gene: .
v_gene: TRBV27
j_gene: TRBJ2-3
CDR3nt: TGTGCCAGCAGTCGCTCACCCGGGATTGGGACAGATACGCAGTATTTT
CDR3aa: CASSRSPGIGTDTQYF

abundance: .
d_gene: .
v_gene: TRBV6-5
j_gene: TRBJ1-1
CDR3nt: TGTGCCAGCAGTCGGACAGTTACTAACACTGAAGCTTTCTTT
CDR3aa: CASSRTVTNTEAFF

abundance: .
d_gene: TRBD1
v_gene: TRBV28
j_gene: TRBJ1-2
CDR3nt: TGTGCCAACCAAATTCCAGGGGGCGAGGGCTACACCTTC
CDR3aa: CANQIPGGEGYTF

abundance: .
d_gene: .
v_gene: TRBV12-3/TRBV12-4
j_gene: TRBJ2-7
CDR3nt: TGTGCCAGCAGTCCGGGACTCCCTCTGCACTTC
CDR3aa: CASSPGLPLHF

abundance: .
d_gene: TRBD2
v_gene: TRBV6-4
j_gene: TRBJ2-7
CDR3nt: TGTGCCAGCAGCCTAGCGGGGGGCCAGGGGCGGCAGTACTTC
CDR3aa: CASSLAGGQGRQYF

abundance: .
d_gene: .
v_gene: TRBV5-1
j_gene: TRBJ1-2
CDR3nt: TGCGCCAGCAGCTTTGACAGCTCAGGCTATGGCTACACCTTC
CDR3aa: CASSFDSSGYGYTF

abundance: few
d_gene: .
v_gene: TRBV4-1
j_gene: TRBJ1-4
CDR3nt: TGCGCCAGCAGCCCTACCCACTCAGGGGACGGTGAAAAACTGTTTTTT
CDR3aa: CASSPTHSGDGEKLFF

abundance: .
d_gene: .
v_gene: TRBV30
j_gene: TRBJ2-7
CDR3nt: TGTGCCTGGTTTAGTCCCTACGAGCAGTACTTC
CDR3aa: CAWFSPYEQYF

abundance: once
d_gene: .
v_gene: TRBV5-1
j_gene: TRBJ2-7
CDR3nt: TGCGCCAGCAGCTTGACTTTCTACGAGCAGTACTTC
CDR3aa: CASSLTFYEQYF

abundance: .
d_gene: .
v_gene: TRBV6-5
j_gene: TRBJ1-1
CDR3nt: TGTGCCATCTCGGACAGAGGGAACACTGAAGCTTTCTTT
CDR3aa: CAISDRGNTEAFF

abundance: .
d_gene: TRBD1
v_gene: TRBV19
j_gene: TRBJ2-7
CDR3nt: TGTGCCAGTAGCGACAAGACAGGGAGCTCCTACGAGCAGTACTTC
CDR3aa: CASSDKTGSSYEQYF

abundance: .
d_gene: TRBD2
v_gene: TRBV28
j_gene: TRBJ2-1
CDR3nt: TGTGCCAGCAGTCGGACTAGCGGGTATTACAATGAGCAGTTCTTC
CDR3aa: CASSRTSGYYNEQFF

abundance: .
d_gene: TRBD2
v_gene: TRBV28
j_gene: TRBJ2-3
CDR3nt: TGTGCCAGCAGTCGGGCGGCGGGAGTGGAAGATACGCAGTATTTT
CDR3aa: CASSRAAGVEDTQYF

abundance: .
d_gene: .
v_gene: TRBV12-3/TRBV12-4
j_gene: TRBJ1-1
CDR3nt: TGTGCCAGCAGTTTCCGAGAGGGCACTGAAGCTTTCTTT
CDR3aa: CASSFREGTEAFF

abundance: .
d_gene: .
v_gene: TRBV6-5
j_gene: TRBJ2-7
CDR3nt: TGTGCCAGCAGTCCGGGGTGGAGTCCGACCTACGAGCAGTACTTC
CDR3aa: CASSPGWSPTYEQYF

abundance: .
d_gene: .
v_gene: TRBV18
j_gene: TRBJ2-1
CDR3nt: TGTGCCAGCTCACCACAAGGGAGAACGGTCAATGAGCAGTTCTTC
CDR3aa: CASSPQGRTVNEQFF

abundance: .
d_gene: .
v_gene: TRBV6-2/TRBV6-3
j_gene: TRBJ1-1
CDR3nt: TGTGCCAGCAGCCTGGACAGCGGAGTGGGCACTGAAGCTTTCTTT
CDR3aa: CASSLDSGVGTEAFF

abundance: .
d_gene: .
v_gene: TRBV2
j_gene: TRBJ1-4
CDR3nt: TGTGCCAGCAGCCGAGGGTCCTTTCTTTCAACTAATGAAAAACTGTTTTTT
CDR3aa: CASSRGSFLSTNEKLFF

abundance: .
d_gene: .
v_gene: TRBV4-1
j_gene: TRBJ1-1
CDR3nt: TGCGCCAGCAGCCTCGGACAGACCACTGAAGCTTTCTTT
CDR3aa: CASSLGQTTEAFF

abundance: .
d_gene: TRBD1
v_gene: TRBV3-1/TRBV3-2
j_gene: TRBJ2-7
CDR3nt: TGTGCCAGCAGCCGTAGTCGACAGGGTGAGCAGTACTTC
CDR3aa: CASSRSRQGEQYF

abundance: .
d_gene: TRBD1
v_gene: TRBV5-1
j_gene: TRBJ2-3
CDR3nt: TGCGCCAGCAGCTCAGCCTCCGGGACAGGGCCCCAAGATACGCAGTATTTT
CDR3aa: CASSSASGTGPQDTQYF

abundance: .
d_gene: TRBD1
v_gene: TRBV28
j_gene: TRBJ2-3
CDR3nt: TGTGCCAGCAGTTGGGACAGGGAGGCAGATACGCAGTATTTT
CDR3aa: CASSWDREADTQYF

abundance: .
d_gene: .
v_gene: TRBV20-1
j_gene: TRBJ2-7
CDR3nt: TGCAGTGCTAGAGAACTGAATGAGTACTTC
CDR3aa: CSARELNEYF

abundance: .
d_gene: TRBD1
v_gene: TRBV28
j_gene: TRBJ1-5
CDR3nt: TGTGCCAGCAGTCGTTTTTCCGGGACAGACAATTATCAGCCCCAGCATTTT
CDR3aa: CASSRFSGTDNYQPQHF

abundance: .
d_gene: .
v_gene: TRBV2
j_gene: TRBJ1-5
CDR3nt: TGTGCCAGCAGTGAATACCGGGACTTCAATCAGCCCCAGCATTTT
CDR3aa: CASSEYRDFNQPQHF

abundance: .
d_gene: .
v_gene: TRBV5-1
j_gene: TRBJ2-3
CDR3nt: TGCGCCAGCACCGCTTCCTTGGAGTTTAGCACAGATACGCAGTATTTT
CDR3aa: CASTASLEFSTDTQYF

abundance: .
d_gene: .
v_gene: TRBV5-1
j_gene: TRBJ2-3
CDR3nt: TGCGCCAGCAGCGAGGACAGTTTTGCCTCAGATACGCAGTATTTT
CDR3aa: CASSEDSFASDTQYF

abundance: .
d_gene: .
v_gene: TRBV20-1
j_gene: TRBJ1-2
CDR3nt: TGCAGTGCTAGATTAGGGGGTGGCTACACCTTC
CDR3aa: CSARLGGGYTF

abundance: .
d_gene: TRBD1
v_gene: TRBV12-3/TRBV12-4
j_gene: TRBJ1-2
CDR3nt: TGTGCCAGCAGCGGGACAGGGGACTATGGCTACACCTTC
CDR3aa: CASSGTGDYGYTF

abundance: .
d_gene: TRBD1
v_gene: TRBV5-4
j_gene: TRBJ1-4
CDR3nt: TGTGCCAGCAGCCCGGACAGGGCAACTAATGAAAAACTGTTTTTT
CDR3aa: CASSPDRATNEKLFF

abundance: .
d_gene: TRBD2
v_gene: TRBV13
j_gene: TRBJ2-1
CDR3nt: TGTGCCAGCAGCTTACCTTCTAGCGGTACATTCAATGAGCAGTTCTTC
CDR3aa: CASSLPSSGTFNEQFF

abundance: .
d_gene: TRBD1
v_gene: TRBV2
j_gene: TRBJ1-2
CDR3nt: TGTGCCAGCACTCCCAGGGACAGGGGACTCTCTGGCTACACCTTC
CDR3aa: CASTPRDRGLSGYTF